These 6 T cell receptor beta chains were sequenced from one sample in a study of blood T cell repertoires in COVID-19. TCRdb's table, derived via immunoSEQ multiplex PCR, lists solely in-frame clones and lacks some. This table has about 280,000 clones, under 90% appearing once. Input material: PBMCs or T cells enriched from blood (not recorded which). The receptor source for this set is a woman in her fifties or sixties who had recovered from COVID-19.

V gene TRBV4-1 combines with J gene TRBJ2-1; 8 bases align to TRBD2. CDR3 length: 14 amino acids. V lost 5 bases and J lost 12; bases outside the gene matches: 12. Germline V CDR1 and CDR2: MGHRA, YSYEKL. The CDR3 nucleotides read TGCGCCAGCAGCGCCGTTCCGGGAGGGCCTGGGCAGTTCTTC. Its translation is CASSAVPGGPGQFF.

This clone was detected only a few times. The rearrangement links TRBV5-1 to TRBJ2-3, with 9 bases matching TRBD2. The germline V gene has CDR1 SGHRS and CDR2 YFSETQ. After removal of 3 bases from V and 3 bases from J, the junction contained 8 bases not matched to a gene. The CDR3 is made up of 16 amino acids. CDR3 residues: CASSSDSGRRTDTQYF. CDR3 nucleotide sequence: TGCGCCAGCAGCTCCGACAGCGGGAGGCGTACAGATACGCAGTATTTT.

The CDR3: CASSTRGLPEQYF. The DNA of the CDR3 is TGTGCCAGCAGTACAAGGGGACTTCCCGAGCAGTACTTC. The chain combines TRBV6-5 with TRBJ2-7, with D perhaps matching TRBD2 (6 bases). The CDR3 length is 13 residues. V was pared by 5 bases and J by 6 bases, with 14 bases between. The germline gives CDR1 MNHEY, CDR2 SVGAGI.

The table lists this clone with a few counts. Here the CDR3 reads CASSSRGWERTEAFF. The DNA for the CDR3 is TGTGCCAGTAGTAGCAGGGGTTGGGAAAGGACTGAAGCTTTCTTT. The V call is TRBV19, the J call TRBJ1-1; tentative D call: TRBD1 (6 bases). The CDR3 contains 15 residues. Between the trimmed V and J ends, which lost 4 bases and 5 bases, there was a span of 17 bases. Germline V CDR1 and CDR2: LNHDA, SQIVND (reference sequence). The whole variable domain, filled in from reference TRBV19 and TRBJ1-1, reads DGGITQSPKYLFRKEGQNVTLSCEQNLNHDAMYWYRQDPGQGLRLIYYSQIVNDFQKGDIAEGYSVSREKKESFPLTVTSAQKNPTAFYLCASSSRGWERTEAFFGQGTRLTVV.

This chain links TRBV24-1 with TRBJ2-1; D uncertain. The CDR3 sequence is 13 residues long. Between the trimmed V and J ends, which lost 3 bases and 3 bases, there was a span of 5 bases. The germline gives CDR1 KGHDR, CDR2 SFDVKD. CDR3 in DNA: TGTGCCACCAGTGATCAGAACTACAATGAGCAGTTCTTC. Its protein is CATSDQNYNEQFF.

The CDR3 region has the DNA TGTGCCAGCAGCCCTAAAATGTCTAGCGGGTCCTACGAGCAGTACTTC. Its translation is CASSPKMSSGSYEQYF. The chain is built from TRBV6-2 or TRBV6-3 and TRBJ2-7, with 8 bases fitting TRBD2. The germline gives CDR1 MNHEY, CDR2 SVGEGT. With 6 bases clipped from V and 1 base from J, the junction kept 11 bases outside the gene matches. The CDR3 is 16 residues long.